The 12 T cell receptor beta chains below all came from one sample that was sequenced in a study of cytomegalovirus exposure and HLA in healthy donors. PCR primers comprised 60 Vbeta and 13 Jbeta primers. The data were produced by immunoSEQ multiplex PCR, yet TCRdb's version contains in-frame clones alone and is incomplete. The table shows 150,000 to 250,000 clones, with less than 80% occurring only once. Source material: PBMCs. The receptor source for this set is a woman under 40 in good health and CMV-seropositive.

CDR3 nucleotide sequence: TGTGCCTGGAGTGAGGGTATGGGACTTTTAACCTACGAGCAGTACTTC. The encoded protein is CAWSEGMGLLTYEQYF. The gene calls are TRBV30 and TRBJ2-7; a weak D match, TRBD2 (6 bases). The germline CDR1 and CDR2 sequences are GTSNPN and SVGIG (reference sequence). V dropped 1 base and J dropped 2 bases, with 18 bases sitting between them. The CDR3 length is 16 residues.

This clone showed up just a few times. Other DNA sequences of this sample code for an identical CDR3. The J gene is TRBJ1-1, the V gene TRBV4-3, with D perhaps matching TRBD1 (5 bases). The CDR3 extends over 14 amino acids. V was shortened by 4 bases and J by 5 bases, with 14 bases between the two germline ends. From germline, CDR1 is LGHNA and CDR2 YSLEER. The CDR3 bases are TGCGCCAGCAGCCCACTAAAGAAGGGGACTGAAGCTTTCTTT. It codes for CASSPLKKGTEAFF.

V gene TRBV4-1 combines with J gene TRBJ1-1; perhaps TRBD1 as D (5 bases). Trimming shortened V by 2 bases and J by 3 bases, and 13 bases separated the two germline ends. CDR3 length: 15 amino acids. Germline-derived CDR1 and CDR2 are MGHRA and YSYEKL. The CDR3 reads CASSQKGLRDTEAFF. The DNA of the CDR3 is TGCGCCAGCAGCCAAAAGGGGCTCAGGGACACTGAAGCTTTCTTT.

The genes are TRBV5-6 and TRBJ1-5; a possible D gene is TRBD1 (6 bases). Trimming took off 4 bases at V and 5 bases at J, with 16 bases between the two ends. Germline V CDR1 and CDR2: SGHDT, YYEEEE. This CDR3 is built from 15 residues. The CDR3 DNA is TGTGCCAGCAGCCTACTGGGTCAGGGGCATCAGCCCCAGCATTTT. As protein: CASSLLGQGHQPQHF.

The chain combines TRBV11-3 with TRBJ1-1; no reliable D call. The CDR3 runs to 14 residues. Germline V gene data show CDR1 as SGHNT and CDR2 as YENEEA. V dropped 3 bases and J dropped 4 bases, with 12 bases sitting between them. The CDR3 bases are TGTGCCAGCAGCTTGGACCGTCGGGGCACTGAAGCTTTCTTT. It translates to CASSLDRRGTEAFF.

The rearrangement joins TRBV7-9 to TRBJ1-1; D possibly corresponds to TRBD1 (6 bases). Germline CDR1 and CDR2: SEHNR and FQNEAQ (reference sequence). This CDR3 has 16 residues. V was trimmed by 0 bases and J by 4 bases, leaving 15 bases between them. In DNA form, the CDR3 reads TGTGCCAGCAGCTTAGCTCCCACAGGGTACCGCACTGAAGCTTTCTTT. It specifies CASSLAPTGYRTEAFF. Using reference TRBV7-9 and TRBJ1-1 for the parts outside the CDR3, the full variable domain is DTGVSQNPRHKITKRGQNVTFRCDPISEHNRLYWYRQTLGQGPEFLTYFQNEAQLEKSRLLSDRFSAERPKGSFSTLEIQRTEQGDSAMYLCASSLAPTGYRTEAFFGQGTRLTVV.

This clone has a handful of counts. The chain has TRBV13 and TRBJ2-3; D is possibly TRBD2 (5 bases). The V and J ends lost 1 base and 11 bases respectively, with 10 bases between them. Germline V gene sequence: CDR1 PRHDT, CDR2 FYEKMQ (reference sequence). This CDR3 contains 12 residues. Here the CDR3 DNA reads TGTGCCAGCAGCTTAGTTATGGAGGAGCAGTATTTT. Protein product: CASSLVMEEQYF.

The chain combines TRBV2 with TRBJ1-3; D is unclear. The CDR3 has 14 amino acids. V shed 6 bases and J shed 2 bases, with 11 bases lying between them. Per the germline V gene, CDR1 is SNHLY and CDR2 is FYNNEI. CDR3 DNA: TGTGCCAGCAGGTTAGCGGATCCTGGAAACACCATATATTTT. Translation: CASRLADPGNTIYF.

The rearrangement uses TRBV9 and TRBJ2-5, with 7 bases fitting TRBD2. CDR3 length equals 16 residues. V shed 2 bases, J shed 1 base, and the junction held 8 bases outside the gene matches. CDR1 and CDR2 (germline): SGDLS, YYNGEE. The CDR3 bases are TGTGCCAGCAGCGTTGGGGGACTACACTCCCAAGAGACCCAGTACTTC. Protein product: CASSVGGLHSQETQYF.

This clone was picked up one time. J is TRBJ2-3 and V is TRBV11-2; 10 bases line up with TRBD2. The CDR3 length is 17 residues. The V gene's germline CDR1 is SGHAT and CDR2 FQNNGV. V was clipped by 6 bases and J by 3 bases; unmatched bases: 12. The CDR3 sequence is CASRIGSSGSGTDTQYF. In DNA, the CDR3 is TGTGCCAGCAGAATAGGGTCTAGCGGGAGTGGGACAGATACGCAGTATTTT.

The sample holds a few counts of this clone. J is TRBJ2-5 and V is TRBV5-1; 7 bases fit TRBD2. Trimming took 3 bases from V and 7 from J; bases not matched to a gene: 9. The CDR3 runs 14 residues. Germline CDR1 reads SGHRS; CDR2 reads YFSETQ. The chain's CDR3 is CASSWDYQAGTQYF. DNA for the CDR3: TGCGCCAGCAGCTGGGACTACCAAGCGGGGACCCAGTACTTC.

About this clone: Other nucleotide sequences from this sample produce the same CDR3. CDR3 nucleotides: TGTGCCAGCAGTGTGGACAGGGGCTACGAGCAGTACTTC. Amino acid sequence: CASSVDRGYEQYF. This chain connects TRBV6-1 to TRBJ2-7; TRBD1 matches 9 bases. This CDR3 has 13 amino acids. V dropped 4 bases and J dropped 3; count of bases not matched to a gene: 1. CDR1 is MNHNS, CDR2 SASEGT, per germline.